The present entry profiles one TCR beta chain with its context. No antigen is known for it. The CDR3 is 13 amino acids. The V end was cut by 8 bases, the J end by 4 bases, with 15 bases between. Per the germline V gene, CDR1 is MGHDK and CDR2 is SYGVNS. PCR employed 60 Vbeta and 13 Jbeta primers. Sequencing used immunoSEQ multiplex PCR; TCRdb keeps in-frame clones, though not all of them. The sample has about 140,000 clones; roughly four fifths are singletons. These data originate in a study of cytomegalovirus exposure and HLA in healthy donors. Study findings and constraints: Immune exposure was documented only through CMV serostatus.

This receptor was obtained from a man aged 18 to 30 in good health and CMV-seropositive. The rearrangement joins TRBV25-1 to TRBJ2-7, with a tentative D call TRBD2 (6 bases). Sequencing input: PBMCs. Here the CDR3 reads CASGPPGVYEQYF. In DNA, the CDR3 is TGTGCCAGCGGTCCCCCGGGAGTTTACGAGCAGTACTTC.